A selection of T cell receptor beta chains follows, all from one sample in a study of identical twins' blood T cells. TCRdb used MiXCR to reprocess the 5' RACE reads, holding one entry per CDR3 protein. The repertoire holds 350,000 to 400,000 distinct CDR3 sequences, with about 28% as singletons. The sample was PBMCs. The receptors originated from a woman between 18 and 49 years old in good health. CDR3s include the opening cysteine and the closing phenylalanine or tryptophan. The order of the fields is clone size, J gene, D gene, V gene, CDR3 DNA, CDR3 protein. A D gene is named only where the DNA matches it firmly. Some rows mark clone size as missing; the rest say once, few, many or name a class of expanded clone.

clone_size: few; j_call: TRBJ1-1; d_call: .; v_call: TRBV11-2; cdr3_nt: TGTGCCAGCAGCCCTCGGAGGCACCAAATGAACACTGAAGCTTTCTTT; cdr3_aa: CASSPRRHQMNTEAFF
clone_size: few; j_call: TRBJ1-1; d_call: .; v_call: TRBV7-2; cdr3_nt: TGTGCCAGCAGCCGCAGGGTGGACACTGAAGCTTTCTTT; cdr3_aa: CASSRRVDTEAFF
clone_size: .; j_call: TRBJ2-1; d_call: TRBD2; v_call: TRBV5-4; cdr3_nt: TGTGCCAACAGCTTGGTTAAAACTAGCGTAAACTCCTACAATGAGCAGTTCTTC; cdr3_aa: CANSLVKTSVNSYNEQFF
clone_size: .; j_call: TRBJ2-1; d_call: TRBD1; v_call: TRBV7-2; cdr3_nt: TGTGCCAGCAGCGAGGGACAGGGGGTTTTCAATGAGCAGTTCTTC; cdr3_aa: CASSEGQGVFNEQFF
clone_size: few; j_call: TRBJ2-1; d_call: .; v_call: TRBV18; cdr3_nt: TGTGCCAGCTCACCTGAGGGGCCCCTGGATGAGCAGTTCTTC; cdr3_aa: CASSPEGPLDEQFF
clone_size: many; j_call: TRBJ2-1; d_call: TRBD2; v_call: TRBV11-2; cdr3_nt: TGTGCCAGCAGCTTACTAGCGGGGGCATACAATGAGCAGTTCTTC; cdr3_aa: CASSLLAGAYNEQFF
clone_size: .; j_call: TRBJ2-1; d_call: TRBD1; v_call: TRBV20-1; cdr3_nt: TGCAGTGCTAGAGATCCTAGGACAGGGGCCAACAATGAGCAGTTCTTC; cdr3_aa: CSARDPRTGANNEQFF
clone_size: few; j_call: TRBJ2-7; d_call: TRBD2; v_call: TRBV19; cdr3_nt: TGTGCCAGTAGTATCGGACTAGCGGTCTCCTACGAGCAGTACTTC; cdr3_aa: CASSIGLAVSYEQYF
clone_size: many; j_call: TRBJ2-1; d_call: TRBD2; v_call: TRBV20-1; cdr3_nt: TGCAGTGCTAGCGGACTAGCGGGATCGGATGAGCAGTTCTTC; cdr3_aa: CSASGLAGSDEQFF
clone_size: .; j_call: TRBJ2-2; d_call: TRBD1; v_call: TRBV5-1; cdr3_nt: TGCGCCAGCAGCCTGGGACAGGAGGGTTTATCGGCCGGGGAGCTGTTTTTT; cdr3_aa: CASSLGQEGLSAGELFF
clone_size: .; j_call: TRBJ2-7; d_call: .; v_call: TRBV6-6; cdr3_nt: TGTGCCAGCAGTTTCCGACAGGACCGAACCTACGAGCAGTACTTC; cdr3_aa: CASSFRQDRTYEQYF
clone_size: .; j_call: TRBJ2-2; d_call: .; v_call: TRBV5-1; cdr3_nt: TGCGCCAGCAGCTTGACCCTTTTACCGGCCGGGGAGCTGTTTTTT; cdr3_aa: CASSLTLLPAGELFF
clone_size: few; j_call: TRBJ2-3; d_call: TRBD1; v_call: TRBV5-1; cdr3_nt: TGCGCCAGCAGAGACACGGGACAGAGCACAGATACGCAGTATTTT; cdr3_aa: CASRDTGQSTDTQYF
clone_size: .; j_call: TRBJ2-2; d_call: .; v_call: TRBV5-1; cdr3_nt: TGCGCCAGCAGCTTGGATCGGGGCCTCATCACCGGGGAGCTGTTTTTT; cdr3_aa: CASSLDRGLITGELFF
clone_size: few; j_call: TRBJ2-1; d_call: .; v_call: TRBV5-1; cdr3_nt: TGCGCCAGCAGCTTGTCAGGCTCAGGGAATGAGCAGTTCTTC; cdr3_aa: CASSLSGSGNEQFF
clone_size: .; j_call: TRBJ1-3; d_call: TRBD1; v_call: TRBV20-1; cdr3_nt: TGCAGTGCTAGACTTCGGTTCCGGGACAGGGGGCGTAGGGGTGGAAACACCATATATTTT; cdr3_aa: CSARLRFRDRGRRGGNTIYF
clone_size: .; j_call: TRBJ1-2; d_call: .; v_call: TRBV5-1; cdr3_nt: TGCGCCAGCAGCTTGGGTCTACAGGGCTATGGCTACACCTTC; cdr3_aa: CASSLGLQGYGYTF
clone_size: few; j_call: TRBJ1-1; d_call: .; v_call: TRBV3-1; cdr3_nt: TGTGCCAGCAGCCAGACTGCTAACAGTGAAGCTTTCTTT; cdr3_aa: CASSQTANSEAFF
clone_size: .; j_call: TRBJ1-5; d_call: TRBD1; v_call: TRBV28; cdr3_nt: TGTGCCAGCAAACTCTACGGGCTGGGACAGGGGGCGGGTCAGCCCCAGCATTTT; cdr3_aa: CASKLYGLGQGAGQPQHF
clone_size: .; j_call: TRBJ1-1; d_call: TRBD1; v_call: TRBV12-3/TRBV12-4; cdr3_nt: TGTGCCAGCACCCCGACAGGGAGGAGGACTGAAGCTTTCTTT; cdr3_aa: CASTPTGRRTEAFF
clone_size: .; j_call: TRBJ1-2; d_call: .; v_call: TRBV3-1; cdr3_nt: TGTGCCAGCAGCCAAGAAATAGTGGGACCCTATGGCTACACCTTC; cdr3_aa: CASSQEIVGPYGYTF
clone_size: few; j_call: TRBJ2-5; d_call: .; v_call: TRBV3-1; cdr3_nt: TGTGCCAGCAGCCAAGATCGGGCCCGTGTAGAGACCCAGTACTTC; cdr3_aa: CASSQDRARVETQYF
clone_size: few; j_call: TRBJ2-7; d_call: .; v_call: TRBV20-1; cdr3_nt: TGCAGTGCTAGCCGGGGGTCCACCTACGAGCAGTACTTC; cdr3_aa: CSASRGSTYEQYF
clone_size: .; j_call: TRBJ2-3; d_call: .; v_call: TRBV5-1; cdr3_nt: TGCGCCAGCAGCTACCTAGGCCGCACAGATACGCAGTATTTT; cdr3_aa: CASSYLGRTDTQYF
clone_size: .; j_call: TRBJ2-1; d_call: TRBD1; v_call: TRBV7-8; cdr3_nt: TGTGCCAGCAGCTTAGTTGGGGACAGGGTAAACAATGAGCAGTTCTTC; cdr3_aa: CASSLVGDRVNNEQFF
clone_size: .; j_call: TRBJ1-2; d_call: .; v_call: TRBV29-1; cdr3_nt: TGCAGCGTTGAAGAAGGGGACAAAGGTGGCTACACCTTC; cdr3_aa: CSVEEGDKGGYTF
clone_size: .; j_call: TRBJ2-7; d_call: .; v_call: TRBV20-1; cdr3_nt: TGCAGTGCTAGATACAGTTACTCCTACGAGCAGTACTTC; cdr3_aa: CSARYSYSYEQYF
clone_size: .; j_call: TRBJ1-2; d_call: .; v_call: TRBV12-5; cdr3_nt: TGTGCTAGTGGTCCGATAGGGCGGGGCTATGGCTACACCTTC; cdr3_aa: CASGPIGRGYGYTF
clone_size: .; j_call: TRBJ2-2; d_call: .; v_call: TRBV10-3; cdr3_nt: TGTGCCATCAGTGTTCTAGCGTCTCGTCCCCCGGACACCGGGGAGCTGTTTTTT; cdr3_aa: CAISVLASRPPDTGELFF
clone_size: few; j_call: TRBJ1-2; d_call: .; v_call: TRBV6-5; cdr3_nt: TGTGCCAGCAGTTACAACGGAAACTATGGCTACACCTTC; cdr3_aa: CASSYNGNYGYTF
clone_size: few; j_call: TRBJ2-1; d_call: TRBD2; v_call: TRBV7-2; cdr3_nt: TGTGCCAGCAGGGGGGACGGGACTAGCTACAATGAGCAGTTCTTC; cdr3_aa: CASRGDGTSYNEQFF
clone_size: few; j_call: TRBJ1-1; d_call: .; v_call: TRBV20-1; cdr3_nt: TGCAGTGCTAAGGAAGGGAACACTGAAGCTTTCTTT; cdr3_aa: CSAKEGNTEAFF
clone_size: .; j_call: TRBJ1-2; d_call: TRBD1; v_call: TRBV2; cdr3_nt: TGTGCCAGCAGGGGCCCGGGACAGTCCATCAGTACCTTC; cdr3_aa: CASRGPGQSISTF
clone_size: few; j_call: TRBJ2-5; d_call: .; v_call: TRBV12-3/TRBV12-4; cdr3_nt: TGTGCCAGCAGTCGAGTTGGGGAGACCCAGTACTTC; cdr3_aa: CASSRVGETQYF
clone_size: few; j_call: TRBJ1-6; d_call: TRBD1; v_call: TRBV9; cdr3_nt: TGTGCCAGCAGCGTAGGGGACAGGTCAAATTCACCCCTCCACTTT; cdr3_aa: CASSVGDRSNSPLHF
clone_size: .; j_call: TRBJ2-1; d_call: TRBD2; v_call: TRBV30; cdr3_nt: TGTGCCAGAGGGTCTAGCGGGAGTGGCTACAATGAGCAGTTCTTC; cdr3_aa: CARGSSGSGYNEQFF
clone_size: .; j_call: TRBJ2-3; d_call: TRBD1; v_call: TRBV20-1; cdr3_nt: TGCAGTACCAGGACAGGGGCTAGCACAGATACGCAGTATTTT; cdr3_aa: CSTRTGASTDTQYF
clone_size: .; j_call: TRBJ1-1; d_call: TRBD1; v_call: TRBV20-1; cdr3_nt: TGCAGGAGGGACAGGTCGAGCACTGAAGCTTTCTTT; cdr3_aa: CRRDRSSTEAFF
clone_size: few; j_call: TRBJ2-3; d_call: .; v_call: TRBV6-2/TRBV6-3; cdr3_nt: TGTGCCAGCAGTCCCCGAACGACAGATACGCAGTATTTT; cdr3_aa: CASSPRTTDTQYF
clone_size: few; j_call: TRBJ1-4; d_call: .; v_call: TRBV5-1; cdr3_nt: TGCGCCAGCAGCACCGTGAAGAGGCTTGAAAAACTGTTTTTT; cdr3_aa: CASSTVKRLEKLFF
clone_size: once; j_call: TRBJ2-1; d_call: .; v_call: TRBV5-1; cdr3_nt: TGCGCCAGCAGCTTGGATAGCAGAAACAATGAGCAGTTCTTC; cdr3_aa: CASSLDSRNNEQFF
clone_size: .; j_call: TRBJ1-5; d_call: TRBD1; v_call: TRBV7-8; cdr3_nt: TGTGCCAGCAGCTTCGGGACAGGGATTAATCAGCCCCAGCATTTT; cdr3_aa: CASSFGTGINQPQHF
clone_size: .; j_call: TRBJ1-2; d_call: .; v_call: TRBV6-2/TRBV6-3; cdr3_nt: TGTGCCAGCAGTCAACAGGGTTACGGCTACACCTTC; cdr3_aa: CASSQQGYGYTF
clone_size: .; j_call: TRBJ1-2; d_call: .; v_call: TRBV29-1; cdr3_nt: TGCAGCGTTGATAGGCCGGGAAATACGAACTATGGCTACACCTTC; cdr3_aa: CSVDRPGNTNYGYTF
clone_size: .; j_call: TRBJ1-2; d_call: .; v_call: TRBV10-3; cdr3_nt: TGTGCCATCTCGACTGTCAGCTATGGCTACACCTTC; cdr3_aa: CAISTVSYGYTF
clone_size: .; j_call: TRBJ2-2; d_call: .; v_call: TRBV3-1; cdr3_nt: TGTGCCAGCAGCCAAGCGGGAGTTGGAGCCGGGGAGCTGTTTTTT; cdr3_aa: CASSQAGVGAGELFF
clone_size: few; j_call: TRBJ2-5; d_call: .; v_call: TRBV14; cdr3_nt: TGTGCCAGCAGCCAATACGAGACCCAGTACTTC; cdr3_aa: CASSQYETQYF
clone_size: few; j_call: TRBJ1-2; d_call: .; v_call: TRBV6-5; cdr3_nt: TGTGCCAGCAGCCCGGGGCAGTTCTATGGCTACACCTTC; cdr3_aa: CASSPGQFYGYTF
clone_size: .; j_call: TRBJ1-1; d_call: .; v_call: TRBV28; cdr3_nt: TGTGCCAGCAGTTTACCCGTTACGGGCTACGAAGCTTTCTTT; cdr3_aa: CASSLPVTGYEAFF
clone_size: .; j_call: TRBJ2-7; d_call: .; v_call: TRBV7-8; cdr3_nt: TGTGCCAGCAGCTTGATGCGGGACAGACCTCTCTACGAGCAGTACTTC; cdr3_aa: CASSLMRDRPLYEQYF
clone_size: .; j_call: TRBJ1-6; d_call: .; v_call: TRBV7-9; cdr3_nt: TGTGCCAGCAGCTCCGAACATCTCTATAATTCACCCCTCCACTTT; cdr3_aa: CASSSEHLYNSPLHF
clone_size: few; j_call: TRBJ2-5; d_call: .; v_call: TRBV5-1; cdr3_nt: TGCGCCAGCAGCCTGGATGGGTATCTAGAGACCCAGTACTTC; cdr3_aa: CASSLDGYLETQYF
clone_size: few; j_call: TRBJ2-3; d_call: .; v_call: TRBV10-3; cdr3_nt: TGTGCCATCACGCCCCATGAGAGTGGGGGCACAGATACGCAGTATTTT; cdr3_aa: CAITPHESGGTDTQYF
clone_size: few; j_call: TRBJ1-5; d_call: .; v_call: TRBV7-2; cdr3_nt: TGTGCCAGCAGCTTCGGAGTGGGCGGTAGCAATCAGCCCCAGCATTTT; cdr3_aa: CASSFGVGGSNQPQHF
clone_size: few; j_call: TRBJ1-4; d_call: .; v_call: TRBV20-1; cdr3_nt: TGCAGTGCGAGTAACCCGAGCCTTAATGAAAAACTGTTTTTT; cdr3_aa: CSASNPSLNEKLFF
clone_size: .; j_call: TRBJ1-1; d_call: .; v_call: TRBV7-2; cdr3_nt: TGTGCCAGCAGCTTGCAGACGGAGACTGAAGCTTTCTTT; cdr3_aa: CASSLQTETEAFF
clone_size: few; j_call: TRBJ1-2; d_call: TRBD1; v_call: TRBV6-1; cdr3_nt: TGTGCCAGCAGTGTAACGACAGGGGGCGCCGGCTATGGCTACACCTTC; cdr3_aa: CASSVTTGGAGYGYTF